The 29 T cell receptor beta chains below were found in one sample sequenced in a study of blood T cell repertoires in COVID-19. This table comes from immunoSEQ multiplex PCR, and its TCRdb copy is limited to in-frame clones, with some not included. The sample lists more than 200,000 clones, around 82% occurring once. The sequenced sample was peripheral blood. The receptors originated from a middle-aged man with active or convalescent COVID-19.

The genes are TRBV7-2 and TRBJ2-5; a weak D match, TRBD1 (6 bases). This CDR3 region has 14 residues. Trimming removed 5 bases at V and 2 bases at J, with 12 bases between. The germline CDR1 and CDR2 sequences are SGHTA and FQGNSA. The CDR3 here is CASSLRQDQETQYF. The CDR3 DNA is TGTGCCAGCAGCCTAAGACAGGATCAAGAGACCCAGTACTTC.

This clone was seen a single time. The chain carries TRBV7-6 and TRBJ2-5, with D perhaps TRBD2 (7 bases). This CDR3 has 15 residues. Germline V gene sequence: CDR1 SGHVS, CDR2 FNYEAQ. The V gene lost 3 bases and the J gene lost 5 bases, with 16 bases spanning the gap. CDR3 sequence (DNA): TGTGCCAGCAGCTTGGTTCGGGGGGCTAGGGAGACCCAGTACTTC. Translating gives CASSLVRGARETQYF.

This clone has a single count. V is TRBV6-1 and J is TRBJ1-2; D perhaps matches TRBD1 (6 bases). In germline, CDR1 is MNHNS, CDR2 SASEGT. V lost 3 bases, J lost 8 bases, and 19 bases lay in between. The CDR3 loop spans 15 amino acids. The CDR3 bases are TGTGCCAGCAGTGAGGCGGACAGAATCTCTCAGGGCTACACCTTC. Its translation is CASSEADRISQGYTF.

The V call is TRBV6-5, the J call TRBJ1-5; no clear D. Germline CDR1 and CDR2: MNHEY and SVGAGI. The length of the CDR3 is 13 residues. V was trimmed by 5 bases and J by 0 bases, leaving 5 bases between them. The CDR3 sequence is CASSTYSNQPQHF. Here the CDR3 DNA reads TGTGCCAGCAGTACCTATAGCAATCAGCCCCAGCATTTT.

The CDR3 DNA follows: TGTGCCAGCAGGAGGACAGGGAACACAGATACGCAGTATTTT. Amino acids: CASRRTGNTDTQYF. The chain is built from TRBV2 and TRBJ2-3; the match to TRBD1 covers 8 bases. Germline V CDR1 and CDR2: SNHLY, FYNNEI. V was clipped by 6 bases and J by 2 bases; unmatched bases: 4. The CDR3 is 14 residues long.

The chain has TRBV5-1 and TRBJ2-1; 11 bases line up with TRBD2. Germline V CDR1 and CDR2: SGHRS, YFSETQ. CDR3 length: 16 amino acids. With 1 base clipped from V and 9 bases from J, the junction kept 9 bases outside the gene matches. CDR3 residues: CASSLMFSGGASEQFF. The CDR3 nucleotides read TGCGCCAGCAGCTTGATGTTTAGCGGGGGGGCCAGTGAGCAGTTCTTC.

The rearrangement joins TRBV7-2 to TRBJ1-4; D uncertain. Germline-derived CDR1 and CDR2 are SGHTA and FQGNSA. Trimming stripped 5 bases from V and 6 bases from J, with 16 bases between. This CDR3 has 15 amino acids. CDR3 sequence: CASSPGKRFYEKLFF. CDR3 coding DNA: TGTGCCAGCAGCCCCGGGAAGAGGTTTTATGAAAAACTGTTTTTT.

The rearrangement joins TRBV7-9 to TRBJ2-7; 10 nucleotides align to TRBD1. Germline CDR1 is SEHNR and CDR2 is FQNEAQ (reference sequence). V lost 6 bases and J lost 5; bases outside the gene matches: 7. CDR3 size: 14 residues. CDR3: CASRSTGGAHEQYF. CDR3 nucleotide sequence: TGTGCCAGCAGATCGACAGGGGGCGCCCACGAGCAGTACTTC.

This clone showed up just once. This chain uses TRBV2 with TRBJ2-2, with TRBD1 matching over 10 bases. The V gene's germline CDR1 is SNHLY and CDR2 FYNNEI. V shed 6 bases and J 7 bases; nucleotides not matched to a gene: 11. The CDR3 loop spans 16 amino acids. In nucleotides, the CDR3 is TGTGCCAGCAGGCGACAGGGGGCGGTACTCAGCGGGGAGCTGTTTTTT. Its protein is CASRRQGAVLSGELFF.

The genes are TRBV7-9 and TRBJ2-1; D may be TRBD2 (5 bases). The CDR3 sequence is 12 residues long. Germline CDR1 is SEHNR and CDR2 is FQNEAQ (reference sequence). V was trimmed by 2 bases and J by 8 bases, leaving 7 bases between them. CDR3 protein: CASSLPGDEQFF. The CDR3 bases are TGTGCCAGCAGCTTACCCGGGGATGAGCAGTTCTTC.

This chain connects TRBV21-1 to TRBJ1-1. TRBV21-1 is termed a pseudogene. The length of the CDR3 is 16 residues. Here the CDR3 reads CASSRRGKEVWQEAFF. In nucleotides, the CDR3 is TGTGCCAGCAGCAGGAGGGGAAAAGAAGTATGGCAGGAAGCTTTCTTT.

This chain links TRBV6-5 with TRBJ1-1; 7 nucleotides match TRBD1. Trimming removed 8 bases from V and 1 base from J; junction bases left unmatched: 4. Germline CDR1 MNHEY, CDR2 SVGAGI. This CDR3 comprises 13 residues. CDR3 loop: CASQDRSNTEAFF. The CDR3 DNA follows: TGTGCCAGCCAGGACAGGTCGAACACTGAAGCTTTCTTT.

The rearrangement uses TRBV5-6 and TRBJ2-5, with 9 positions matching TRBD2. CDR3 length: 14 amino acids. V lost 4 bases, J lost 5 bases, and 6 bases stayed unmatched. The germline V gene has CDR1 SGHDT and CDR2 YYEEEE. The DNA of the CDR3 is TGTGCCAGCAGCCATTGGACTAGCGAGGAGACCCAGTACTTC. Amino acids: CASSHWTSEETQYF.

In its sample, this clone ranks as medium-sized. The chain recombines TRBV2 with TRBJ2-7; 11 bases are shared with TRBD1. Germline V gene data show CDR1 as SNHLY and CDR2 as FYNNEI. This CDR3 has 16 amino acids. J lost 6 bases, V lost 2 bases, and 9 bases had no gene match. CDR3 bases: TGTGCCAGCAGTGAAAGGACAGGGGGCGTCTCGAGCGAGCAGTACTTC. Translation gives CASSERTGGVSSEQYF.

The chain joins TRBV6-5 to TRBJ2-7; 7 nucleotides agree with TRBD1. Germline V lookup: CDR1 MNHEY, CDR2 SVGAGI. The junction had 6 bases not matched to a gene; V was cut back by 2 bases and J by 5 bases. There are 14 residues in the CDR3. The CDR3 loop reads CASSYRDRINEQYF. The CDR3 DNA is TGTGCCAGCAGTTACCGGGACAGAATAAACGAGCAGTACTTC.

The chain combines TRBV18 with TRBJ2-7; TRBD1 might be the D (5 bases). CDR3 length: 14 residues. V lost 4 bases and J 4 bases, leaving 14 bases between the germline ends. From germline, CDR1 is KGHSH and CDR2 LQKENI. For the CDR3, the DNA is TGTGCCAGCTCACGTCCTTTCGACAGTTACGAGCAGTACTTC. Translation: CASSRPFDSYEQYF.

The chain is built from TRBV7-3 and TRBJ2-1, with 8 bases fitting TRBD2. The ends lost 3 bases at V and 6 bases at J; junction bases unmatched: 1. The CDR3 length is 13 residues. CDR1 is SGHTA, CDR2 FQGTGA, per germline. As DNA, the CDR3 is TGTGCCAGCAGCTTGGGACTAGGCAATGAGCAGTTCTTC. It encodes CASSLGLGNEQFF.

The chain employs TRBV3-1 (or the pseudogene TRBV3-2) and TRBJ2-2; D is undetermined. The CDR3 totals 12 residues. Germline lookup yields CDR1 LGHDT and CDR2 YNNKEL (reference sequence). V was shortened by 4 bases and J by 5 bases, with 5 bases between the two germline ends. The CDR3 reads CASSLPTGELFF. CDR3 coding DNA: TGTGCCAGCAGCCTTCCGACCGGGGAGCTGTTTTTT.

This clone appeared a single time. This sequence joins TRBV7-9 and TRBJ1-4; maybe TRBD1 (6 bases). This CDR3 region has 14 residues. Germline V gives CDR1 SEHNR, CDR2 FQNEAQ (reference sequence). V lost 8 bases and J lost 7, with 17 bases in between. The CDR3 DNA is TGTGCCAGCGCACAGGGAGCTCGTAGTGAAAAACTGTTTTTT. Translating it yields CASAQGARSEKLFF.

The table lists this clone with a few counts. The CDR3 coding sequence is TGTGCCAGCTCACCTGGACAGGGGTGGATGAACACTGAAGCTTTCTTT. As protein: CASSPGQGWMNTEAFF. V and J are TRBV18 and TRBJ1-1; 9 bases match TRBD1. Trimming removed 3 bases from V and 0 bases from J; junction bases left unmatched: 5. Germline CDR1 is KGHSH and CDR2 is LQKENI. The CDR3 loop spans 16 amino acids.

On this clone itself: Other nucleotide sequences in the sample specify the same CDR3. The chain couples TRBV19 to TRBJ1-1; D is unclear. The CDR3 runs to 13 residues. Trimming took 2 bases from V and 1 from J, leaving 5 bases between them. The germline V gene encodes CDR1 LNHDA and CDR2 SQIVND (reference sequence). The CDR3 loop is CASSINRNTEAFF. The CDR3, as DNA: TGTGCCAGTAGTATAAACAGGAACACTGAAGCTTTCTTT. The complete variable domain, with remaining parts taken from reference TRBV19 and TRBJ1-1, reads DGGITQSPKYLFRKEGQNVTLSCEQNLNHDAMYWYRQDPGQGLRLIYYSQIVNDFQKGDIAEGYSVSREKKESFPLTVTSAQKNPTAFYLCASSINRNTEAFFGQGTRLTVV.

This clone is a singleton in its sample. The rearrangement joins TRBV7-2 to TRBJ2-3; D might be TRBD1 (6 bases). This CDR3 is 14 amino acids long. The V gene lost 5 bases and the J gene lost 5 bases, with 14 bases spanning the gap. Per the germline V gene, CDR1 is SGHTA and CDR2 is FQGNSA. In nucleotides, the CDR3 is TGTGCCAGCAGCGTCGCAGGGGCCGGAGATACGCAGTATTTT. Encoded protein: CASSVAGAGDTQYF.

The chain combines TRBV5-1 with TRBJ1-5; TRBD1 matches 8 bases. CDR1 SGHRS and CDR2 YFSETQ come from the germline V gene. Trimming removed 1 base from V and 0 bases from J; junction bases left unmatched: 6. The CDR3 totals 17 residues. The CDR3 is CASSLISGGYSNQPQHF. The CDR3 DNA reads as TGCGCCAGCAGCTTGATTTCAGGGGGCTATAGCAATCAGCCCCAGCATTTT. The whole variable domain, filled in from reference TRBV5-1 and TRBJ1-5, reads KAGVTQTPRYLIKTRGQQVTLSCSPISGHRSVSWYQQTPGQGLQFLFEYFSETQRNKGNFPGRFSGRQFSNSRSEMNVSTLELGDSALYLCASSLISGGYSNQPQHFGDGTRLSIL.

The gene calls are TRBV12-3 or TRBV12-4 and TRBJ1-3; no definite D call. This CDR3 region has 13 residues. V lost 7 bases to trimming and J lost 7 bases, with 14 bases between them. This CDR3 is CASNEGSGNTIYF. CDR3 sequence (DNA): TGTGCCAGCAACGAGGGCTCGGGTAACACCATATATTTT.

The CDR3 nucleotides are TGTGCCAGCACAAGCCAGAACACCGGGGAGCTGTTTTTT. Its protein product is CASTSQNTGELFF. This chain connects TRBV28 to TRBJ2-2, with D unresolved. CDR1 is MDHEN and CDR2 is SYDVKM in the germline V gene. This CDR3 has 13 amino acids. V was clipped by 7 bases and J by 1 base, with 7 bases between them.

V gene TRBV7-8 combines with J gene TRBJ1-1; 7 nucleotides align to TRBD1. With 5 bases clipped from V and 3 bases from J, the junction kept 3 bases outside the gene matches. CDR1 is SGHVS, CDR2 FQNEAQ, per germline. This CDR3 spans 13 amino acids. CDR3 bases: TGTGCCAGCAGCCCCGACAGGGACACTGAAGCTTTCTTT. Its translation: CASSPDRDTEAFF.

The chain uses TRBV10-3 and TRBJ2-6; 14 nucleotides match TRBD2. Trimming at V came to 6 bases and at J to 3 bases, leaving 4 bases not matched to a gene. Germline V gene lookup returns CDR1 ENHRY and CDR2 SYGVKD. This CDR3 comprises 17 residues. The DNA for the CDR3 is TGTGCCATCAGGCTCGGACTAGCGGGAGGTGGGGCCAACGTCCTGACTTTC. This gives the protein CAIRLGLAGGGANVLTF.

The V gene is TRBV27, the J gene TRBJ1-6; 9 bases line up with TRBD1. V lost 5 bases, J lost 0 bases, and 11 bases stayed unmatched. Germline CDR1 and CDR2: MNHEY and SMNVEV (reference sequence). The CDR3 runs 19 residues. CDR3 sequence: CASSQRLTGGSSYNSPLHF. The CDR3 coding sequence is TGTGCCAGCAGTCAAAGACTGACAGGGGGAAGCTCCTATAATTCACCCCTCCACTTT.

The chain links TRBV5-1 to TRBJ1-1; D unclear. This CDR3 comprises 16 residues. V dropped 0 bases and J dropped 2 bases, with 14 bases sitting between them. Germline CDR1 reads SGHRS; CDR2 reads YFSETQ. The CDR3 sequence: CASSLVGPAANTEAFF. The CDR3 region has the DNA TGCGCCAGCAGCTTGGTAGGCCCGGCGGCTAACACTGAAGCTTTCTTT. Full variable domain (missing parts from reference TRBV5-1 and TRBJ1-1): KAGVTQTPRYLIKTRGQQVTLSCSPISGHRSVSWYQQTPGQGLQFLFEYFSETQRNKGNFPGRFSGRQFSNSRSEMNVSTLELGDSALYLCASSLVGPAANTEAFFGQGTRLTVV.